A single sample is the source of the 16 T cell receptor beta chains below, sequenced in a study of T-cell reconstitution after alpha-beta-depleted transplantation in children. Unique molecular identifiers were used to barcode this TCRbeta library. MiXCR, applied by TCRdb to the PCR reads, yields one record per CDR3 protein. The sample has 200,000 to 250,000 distinct CDR3 sequences; approximately 9.7% are singletons. The sample was PBMCs from the stem cell graft donor, taken from the stem cell graft. These receptors came from a human donor who donated a stem cell graft to a child with SCID.

There are a few counts of this clonotype. The CDR3 coding sequence is TGTGCCAGCAGCCTGAGACAGGGGGAGGGCAATGAGCAGTTCTTC. Translation: CASSLRQGEGNEQFF. The chain carries TRBV7-2 and TRBJ2-1; 9 bases are a match to TRBD1. The V gene's germline CDR1 is SGHTA and CDR2 FQGNSA. V trimming: 5 bases; J trimming: 6 bases; junction bases outside the gene matches: 8. This CDR3 has 15 residues.

The table lists this clonotype with many counts. The chain uses TRBV28 and TRBJ1-2, with D perhaps matching TRBD1 (5 bases). The CDR3 length is 14 residues. The germline V gene encodes CDR1 MDHEN and CDR2 SYDVKM. Trimming removed 5 bases at V and 7 bases at J, with 17 bases between. This CDR3 reads CASSGGLGAAGYTF. DNA for the CDR3: TGTGCCAGCAGTGGGGGACTCGGGGCCGCTGGCTACACCTTC.

This clonotype came up many times. The chain links TRBV5-1 to TRBJ2-2; possible D gene TRBD1, 5 bases. This CDR3 has 16 residues. The V end lost 0 bases, the J end lost 4 bases, and 13 bases lay between the germline ends. The germline V gene encodes CDR1 SGHRS and CDR2 YFSETQ. CDR3 sequence: CASSLVAGKGTGELFF. Here the CDR3 DNA reads TGCGCCAGCAGCTTGGTGGCAGGGAAAGGCACCGGGGAGCTGTTTTTT.

The chain has TRBV20-1 and TRBJ2-1, with a possible D match to TRBD1 (6 bases). The V end lost 8 bases, the J end lost 4 bases, and 24 bases lay between the germline ends. This CDR3 has 16 residues. Germline assignment: CDR1 DFQATT and CDR2 SNEGSKA (reference sequence). The CDR3 sequence: CSSGGASGSGYNEQFF. The CDR3 DNA reads TGCAGTTCTGGGGGCGCCTCGGGGTCCGGGTACAATGAGCAGTTCTTC.

This clonotype was counted at least ten times. The rearrangement joins TRBV12-3 or TRBV12-4 to TRBJ1-1; 7 bases line up with TRBD1. The V segment lost 7 bases and the J segment 0 bases; nucleotides outside the gene matches: 5. The CDR3 sequence is 14 residues long. CDR3 in DNA: TGTGCCAGCACCGCGACAGGGATGAACACTGAAGCTTTCTTT. Protein sequence: CASTATGMNTEAFF.

This clonotype was recorded many times. V gene TRBV2 combines with J gene TRBJ2-7, with D possibly matching TRBD1 (6 bases). CDR3 size: 13 residues. V lost 6 bases and J lost 1, with 10 bases in between. Germline V gene data show CDR1 as SNHLY and CDR2 as FYNNEI. The CDR3 loop is CASSQGQSYEQYF. The DNA of the CDR3 is TGTGCCAGCAGCCAGGGGCAGTCCTACGAGCAGTACTTC.

This clonotype was detected ten times or more. This chain uses TRBV20-1 with TRBJ1-1, with 8 bases identical to TRBD1. V lost 3 bases to trimming and J lost 3 bases; unmatched junction nucleotides: 6. Germline lookup yields CDR1 DFQATT and CDR2 SNEGSKA (reference sequence). This CDR3 has 14 amino acids. CDR3 region: CSASRLDRDTEAFF. The CDR3, as DNA: TGCAGTGCTAGCAGATTGGACAGGGACACTGAAGCTTTCTTT.

A remark on this clonotype: A read error may account for a junction end that differs from germline. The chain combines TRBV4-1 with TRBJ2-3; 12 bases line up with TRBD2. CDR1 MGHRA and CDR2 YSYEKL come from the germline V gene. The CDR3 has 16 amino acids. CDR3 protein: CASSPPGLAGTGTQYF. For the CDR3, the DNA is TGCGCCAGCAGCCCCCCCGGACTAGCGGGGACAGGTACGCAGTATTTT.

Many counts were recorded for this clonotype. The rearrangement joins TRBV7-2 to TRBJ1-6; no clear D. Germline-derived CDR1 and CDR2 are SGHTA and FQGNSA. The CDR3 covers 16 residues. The V gene lost 5 bases and the J gene lost 8 bases, with 19 bases spanning the gap. The CDR3 protein is CASSPDRPGGHSPLHF. In nucleotides, the CDR3 is TGTGCCAGCAGCCCAGACCGTCCGGGCGGCCATTCACCCCTCCACTTT.

This clonotype was observed a few times. The V and J genes are TRBV5-1 and TRBJ2-1, with D perhaps matching TRBD1 (6 bases). The CDR3 loop spans 13 amino acids. V was pared by 6 bases and J by 4 bases, with 11 bases between. CDR1 SGHRS and CDR2 YFSETQ come from the germline V gene. CDR3 in amino acids: CASTPDSYNEQFF. CDR3 nucleotides: TGCGCCAGCACCCCGGACAGTTACAATGAGCAGTTCTTC.

A word on this clonotype: With a much larger clone just one base away, this may be a read error. This chain links TRBV20-1 with TRBJ2-3, with 11 bases that match TRBD1. The length of the CDR3 is 18 residues. From germline, CDR1 is DFQATT and CDR2 SNEGSKA (reference sequence). CDR3 residues: CCAWGRRTGGDSTDTQYF. In DNA form, the CDR3 reads TGCTGTGCTTGGGGGCGAAGGACAGGGGGCGATAGCACAGATACGCAGTATTTT.

This clonotype occurred many times. The chain recombines TRBV21-1 with TRBJ2-1; TRBD1, the table's D call, lacks a check against the DNA. TRBV21-1 counts as a pseudogene. The CDR3 runs 16 residues. CDR3 region: CASSKKPQGSGNEQFF. DNA for the CDR3: TGTGCCAGCAGCAAAAAACCACAGGGGAGCGGGAATGAGCAGTTCTTC.

The rearrangement uses TRBV2 and TRBJ1-2; tentatively, D is TRBD1 (5 bases). This CDR3 spans 13 amino acids. The germline CDR1 and CDR2 sequences are SNHLY and FYNNEI. Trimming pared 6 bases from V and 4 bases from J, leaving 12 bases between. The CDR3 sequence: CASRDTGIYGYTF. CDR3 coding DNA: TGTGCCAGCAGAGACACAGGAATCTATGGCTACACCTTC.

Many counts were recorded for this clonotype. This chain connects TRBV4-2 to TRBJ1-1; TRBD1 might be the D (6 bases). Trimming shortened V by 3 bases and J by 4 bases, and 15 bases separated the two germline ends. CDR3 size: 15 residues. Germline V CDR1 and CDR2: LGHNA, YNFKEQ. The CDR3 sequence: CASSQQTGVGTEAFF. The CDR3, as DNA: TGTGCCAGCAGCCAGCAGACAGGAGTGGGCACTGAAGCTTTCTTT.

This clonotype was seen at least ten times. The CDR3 protein is CASTLITVNTDTQYF. CDR3 nucleotide sequence: TGCGCCAGCACCCTAATAACAGTAAATACAGATACGCAGTATTTT. The chain employs TRBV5-1 and TRBJ2-3; D is unclear. The CDR3 contains 15 residues. The V end lost 6 bases, the J end lost 3 bases, and 17 bases lay between the germline ends. Germline-derived CDR1 and CDR2 are SGHRS and YFSETQ.

This clonotype was detected only a few times. This chain joins TRBV7-6 and TRBJ2-6; D ambiguous. Trimming removed 3 bases from V and 0 bases from J, with 18 bases in between. There are 19 residues in the CDR3. Per the germline V gene, CDR1 is SGHVS and CDR2 is FNYEAQ. CDR3 in DNA: TGTGCCAGCAGCTTCACTTACCGGGCCCTATACTCTGGGGCCAACGTCCTGACTTTC. The encoded protein is CASSFTYRALYSGANVLTF.